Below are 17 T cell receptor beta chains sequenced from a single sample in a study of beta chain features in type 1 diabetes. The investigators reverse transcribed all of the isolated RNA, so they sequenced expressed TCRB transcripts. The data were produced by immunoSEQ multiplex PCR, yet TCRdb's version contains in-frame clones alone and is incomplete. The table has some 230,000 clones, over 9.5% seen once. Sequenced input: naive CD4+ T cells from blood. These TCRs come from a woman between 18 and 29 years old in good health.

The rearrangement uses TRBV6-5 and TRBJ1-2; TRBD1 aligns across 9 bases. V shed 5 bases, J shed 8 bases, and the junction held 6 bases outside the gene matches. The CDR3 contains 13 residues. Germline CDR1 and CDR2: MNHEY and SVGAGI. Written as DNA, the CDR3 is TGTGCCAGCAGTCCCGGGACAGGGTACGGCTACACCTTC. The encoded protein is CASSPGTGYGYTF.

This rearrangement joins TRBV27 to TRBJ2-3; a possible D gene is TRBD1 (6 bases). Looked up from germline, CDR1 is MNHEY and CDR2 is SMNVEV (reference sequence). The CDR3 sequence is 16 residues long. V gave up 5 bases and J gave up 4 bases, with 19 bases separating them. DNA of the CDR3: TGTGCCAGCAGTCCCGGGACACCCCCTGGGGCAGATACGCAGTATTTT. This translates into CASSPGTPPGADTQYF.

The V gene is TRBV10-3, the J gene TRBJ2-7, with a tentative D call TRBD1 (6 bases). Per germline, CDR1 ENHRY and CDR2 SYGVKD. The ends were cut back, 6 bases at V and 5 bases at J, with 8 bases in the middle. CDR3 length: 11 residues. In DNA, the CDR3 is TGTGCCATCAGACGGACAGACGAGCAGTACTTC. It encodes CAIRRTDEQYF.

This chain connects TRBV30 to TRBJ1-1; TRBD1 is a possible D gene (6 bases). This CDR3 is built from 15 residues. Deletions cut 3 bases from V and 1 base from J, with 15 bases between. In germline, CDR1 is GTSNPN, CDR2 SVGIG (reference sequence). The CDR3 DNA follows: TGTGCCTGGAGCCCTACAGGGTGGGCGAACACTGAAGCTTTCTTT. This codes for CAWSPTGWANTEAFF.

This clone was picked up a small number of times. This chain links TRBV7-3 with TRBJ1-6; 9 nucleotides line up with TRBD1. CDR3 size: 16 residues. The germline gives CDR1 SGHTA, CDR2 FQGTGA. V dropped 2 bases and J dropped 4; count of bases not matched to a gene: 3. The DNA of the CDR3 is TGTGCCAGCAGCTTAGGGACAGGGACGTATAATTCACCCCTCCACTTT. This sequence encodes CASSLGTGTYNSPLHF.

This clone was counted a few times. The CDR3: CAWSVRQGGQGPQHF. CDR3 DNA: TGTGCCTGGAGTGTACGACAGGGGGGCCAGGGGCCCCAGCATTTT. The chain combines TRBV30 with TRBJ1-5; 9 bases line up with TRBD1. This CDR3 comprises 15 residues. The J segment lost 9 bases and the V segment lost 0 bases, leaving 9 bases of the junction unmatched. CDR1 and CDR2 from the germline V gene are GTSNPN and SVGIG (reference sequence).

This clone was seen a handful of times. The CDR3 coding sequence is TGTGCCAGCAGCTTTGACAGGGCCGGGGAGCTGTTTTTT. Translating it yields CASSFDRAGELFF. This rearrangement joins TRBV11-2 to TRBJ2-2; TRBD1 agrees at 7 bases. This CDR3 comprises 13 residues. Per germline, CDR1 SGHAT and CDR2 FQNNGV. The V gene end was trimmed by 3 bases and the J gene end by 6 bases; junction bases not matched to a gene: 1. Supplemented by reference TRBV11-2 and TRBJ2-2, the full variable domain reads EAGVAQSPRYKIIEKRQSVAFWCNPISGHATLYWYQQILGQGPKLLIQFQNNGVVDDSQLPKDRFSAERLKGVDSTLKIQPAKLEDSAVYLCASSFDRAGELFFGEGSRLTVL.

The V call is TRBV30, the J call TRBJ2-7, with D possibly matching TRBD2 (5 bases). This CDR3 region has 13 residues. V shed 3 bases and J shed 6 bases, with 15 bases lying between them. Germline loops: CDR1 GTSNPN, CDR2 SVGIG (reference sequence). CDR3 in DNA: TGTGCCTGGAGACAGTCGGGATCGGTCGAGCAGTACTTC. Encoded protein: CAWRQSGSVEQYF.

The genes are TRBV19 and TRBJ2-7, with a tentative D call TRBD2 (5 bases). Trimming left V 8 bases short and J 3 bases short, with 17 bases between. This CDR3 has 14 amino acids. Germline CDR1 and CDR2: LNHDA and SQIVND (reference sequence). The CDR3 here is CASAQARGYYEQYF. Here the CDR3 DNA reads TGTGCCAGTGCCCAGGCCAGAGGGTACTACGAGCAGTACTTC.

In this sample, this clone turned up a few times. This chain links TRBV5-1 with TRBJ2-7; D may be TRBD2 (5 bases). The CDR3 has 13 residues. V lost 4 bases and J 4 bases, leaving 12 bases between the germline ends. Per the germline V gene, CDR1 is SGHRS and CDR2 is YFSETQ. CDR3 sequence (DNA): TGCGCCAGCAGCGCGGGCGGCACTTACGAGCAGTACTTC. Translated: CASSAGGTYEQYF. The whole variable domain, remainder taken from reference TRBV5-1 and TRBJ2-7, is KAGVTQTPRYLIKTRGQQVTLSCSPISGHRSVSWYQQTPGQGLQFLFEYFSETQRNKGNFPGRFSGRQFSNSRSEMNVSTLELGDSALYLCASSAGGTYEQYFGPGTRLTVT.

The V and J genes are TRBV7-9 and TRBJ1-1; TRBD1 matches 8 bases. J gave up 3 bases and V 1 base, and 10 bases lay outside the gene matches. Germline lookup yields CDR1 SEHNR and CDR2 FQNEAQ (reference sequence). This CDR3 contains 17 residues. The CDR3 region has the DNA TGTGCCAGCAGCTTAGTGGGCAGGGGGCGCTGGGACACTGAAGCTTTCTTT. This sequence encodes CASSLVGRGRWDTEAFF. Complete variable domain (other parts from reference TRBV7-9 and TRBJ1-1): DTGVSQNPRHKITKRGQNVTFRCDPISEHNRLYWYRQTLGQGPEFLTYFQNEAQLEKSRLLSDRFSAERPKGSFSTLEIQRTEQGDSAMYLCASSLVGRGRWDTEAFFGQGTRLTVV.

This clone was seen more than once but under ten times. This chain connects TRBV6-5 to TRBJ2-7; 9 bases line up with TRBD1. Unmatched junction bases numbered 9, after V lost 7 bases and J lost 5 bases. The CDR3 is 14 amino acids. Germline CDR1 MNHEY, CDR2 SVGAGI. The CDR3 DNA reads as TGTGCCAGCATTTCGCCGGGACAGGGAAACGAGCAGTACTTC. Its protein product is CASISPGQGNEQYF.

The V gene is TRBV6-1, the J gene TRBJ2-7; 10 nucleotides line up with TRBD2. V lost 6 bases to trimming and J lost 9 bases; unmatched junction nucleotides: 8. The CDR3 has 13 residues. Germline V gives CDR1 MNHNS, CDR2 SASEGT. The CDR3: CASSGSGGAAQYF. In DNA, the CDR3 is TGTGCCAGCAGCGGAAGCGGGGGGGCCGCGCAGTACTTC.

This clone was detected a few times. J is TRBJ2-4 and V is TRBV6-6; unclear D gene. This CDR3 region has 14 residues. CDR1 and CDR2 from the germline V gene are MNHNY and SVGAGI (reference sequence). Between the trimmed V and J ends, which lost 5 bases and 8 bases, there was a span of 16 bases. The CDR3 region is CASSPLLQTYIQYF. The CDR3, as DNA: TGTGCCAGCAGTCCCCTCCTCCAGACTTACATTCAGTACTTC.

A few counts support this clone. Written as DNA, the CDR3 is TGTGCCAGCAACAGTAATAGCGGGAGCACAGATACGCAGTATTTT. Translation gives CASNSNSGSTDTQYF. The rearrangement uses TRBV2 and TRBJ2-3; 7 nucleotides align to TRBD2. Trimming cost V 7 bases and J 0 bases; bases outside gene matches: 7. The CDR3 runs 15 residues. Looked up from germline, CDR1 is SNHLY and CDR2 is FYNNEI.

The CDR3 is CASSLLSDTQYF. CDR3 DNA: TGTGCCAGCAGTTTGTTATCAGATACGCAGTATTTT. The J gene is TRBJ2-3, the V gene TRBV28; unclear D gene. The ends were cut back, 3 bases at V and 4 bases at J, with 5 bases in the middle. This CDR3 contains 12 residues. Germline values: CDR1 MDHEN, CDR2 SYDVKM.

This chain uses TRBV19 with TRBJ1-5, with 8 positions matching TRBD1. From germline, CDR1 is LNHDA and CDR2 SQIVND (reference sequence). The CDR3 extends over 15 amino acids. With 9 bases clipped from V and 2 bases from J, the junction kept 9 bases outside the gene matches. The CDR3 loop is CASGTGSGGNQPQHF. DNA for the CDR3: TGTGCCAGCGGGACAGGCTCAGGGGGCAATCAGCCCCAGCATTTT.